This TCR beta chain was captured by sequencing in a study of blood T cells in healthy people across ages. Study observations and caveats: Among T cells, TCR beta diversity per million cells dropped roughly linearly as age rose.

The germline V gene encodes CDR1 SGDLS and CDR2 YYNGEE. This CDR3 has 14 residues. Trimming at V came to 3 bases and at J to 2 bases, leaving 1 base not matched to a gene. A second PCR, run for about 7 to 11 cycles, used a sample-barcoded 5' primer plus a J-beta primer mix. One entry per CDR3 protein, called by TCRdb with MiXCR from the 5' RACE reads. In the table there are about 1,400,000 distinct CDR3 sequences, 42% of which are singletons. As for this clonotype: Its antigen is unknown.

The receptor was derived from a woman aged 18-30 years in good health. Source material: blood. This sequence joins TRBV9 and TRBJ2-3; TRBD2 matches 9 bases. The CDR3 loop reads CASSERGVTDTQYF. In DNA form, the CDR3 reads TGTGCCAGCAGCGAGCGGGGGGTCACAGATACGCAGTATTTT.